This T cell receptor (beta chain) was documented in a study of T cell repertoires in ileal Crohn's disease. CDR1 and CDR2 from the germline V gene are MNHEY and SVGAGI. The V segment lost 7 bases and the J segment 6 bases; nucleotides outside the gene matches: 7. The CDR3 has 13 residues. Findings and limits, study-wide: Clonality above 26.8% at surgery always came with endoscopic recurrence.

Eligibility required adulthood, ileal or ileocolonic Crohn's disease and indicated ileocolonic resection. Per sample, about 500 nanograms of biopsy DNA were TCRB immunosequenced. Only in-frame clones appear in the TCRdb table, and some are missing; sequencing was by immunoSEQ multiplex PCR. The sample records about 31,000 clones, about three quarters being singletons. Details on this clone: Its antigen remains unknown.

The TCR originated in an adult with Crohn's disease. V gene TRBV6-5 combines with J gene TRBJ1-2; 8 bases align to TRBD1. Material for sequencing was ileal tissue. This CDR3 reads CASISRTGHGYTF. CDR3 bases: TGTGCCAGCATCTCTCGGACAGGGCATGGCTACACCTTC.